The clone carrying this TCR beta chain was counted between two and nine times. As yet, its antigen is unknown. A mixed TRB-A/B primer pool amplified rearranged TRB by multiplex touch-down PCR. Via MiXCR, TCRdb re-called the multiplex PCR reads, giving one row per CDR3 protein. The table records 9,500 to 13,000 distinct CDR3 sequences, 20% to 30% of them present only once. The sample originates from a study of T cell repertoires in aging, cancer and after chemotherapy. Overall study context: Clear clonal overlap appeared across healthy donor samples taken over several months to years.

Trimming stripped 4 bases from V and 5 bases from J, with 11 bases between. Germline CDR1 reads MGHRA; CDR2 reads YSYEKL. The CDR3 has 13 residues. The study, taken as a whole, reports: Median generation probability rose over the chemotherapy interval in each cancer cohort, suggesting rebound thymic output. In cancer patients, declining TCR diversity with age involved lost richness and lost evenness. Untreated cancer patients had significantly lower blood TCR diversity than age-matched healthy donors.

The template was genomic DNA from peripheral blood, not RNA. This receptor was taken from a human donor in good health. The sequencing input was blood. The gene calls are TRBV4-1 and TRBJ2-5, with no clear D. The DNA for the CDR3 is TGCGCCAGCAGCCCATACGCGGCGGAGACCCAGTACTTC. Translation: CASSPYAAETQYF.